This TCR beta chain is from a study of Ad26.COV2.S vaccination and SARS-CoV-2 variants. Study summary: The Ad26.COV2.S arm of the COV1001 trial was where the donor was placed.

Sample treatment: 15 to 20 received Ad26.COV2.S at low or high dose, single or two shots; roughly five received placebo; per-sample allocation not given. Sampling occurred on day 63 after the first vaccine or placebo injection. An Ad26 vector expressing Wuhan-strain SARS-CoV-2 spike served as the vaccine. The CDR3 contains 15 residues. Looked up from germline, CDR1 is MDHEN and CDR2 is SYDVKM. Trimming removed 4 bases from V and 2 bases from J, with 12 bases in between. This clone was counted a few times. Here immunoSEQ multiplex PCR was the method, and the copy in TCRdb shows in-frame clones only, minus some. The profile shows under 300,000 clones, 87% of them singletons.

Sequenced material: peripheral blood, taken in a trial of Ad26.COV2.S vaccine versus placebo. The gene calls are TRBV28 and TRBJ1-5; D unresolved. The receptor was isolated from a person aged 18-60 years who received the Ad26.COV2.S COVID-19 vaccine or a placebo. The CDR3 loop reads CASSSTTTGNQPQHF. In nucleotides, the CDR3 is TGTGCCAGCAGTTCCACGACGACGGGCAATCAGCCCCAGCATTTT.